The 24 T cell receptor beta chains reported below all come from one sample, sequenced in a study of blood T cell repertoires in COVID-19. This table comes from immunoSEQ multiplex PCR, and its TCRdb copy is limited to in-frame clones, with some not included. Of under 200,000 clones in the sample, 80% to 90% were seen once. Source material: peripheral blood. These receptors were collected from a man aged 18 to 29 with active or convalescent COVID-19.

The chain carries TRBV7-6 and TRBJ2-7; TRBD2 aligns across 7 bases. The CDR3 totals 16 residues. Germline-derived CDR1 and CDR2 are SGHVS and FNYEAQ. The ends lost 1 base at V and 1 base at J; junction bases unmatched: 7. For the CDR3, the DNA is TGTGCCAGCAGCTTAGAATCCGGGGGGAGTTCCTACGAGCAGTACTTC. Residues: CASSLESGGSSYEQYF.

V is TRBV20-1 and J is TRBJ1-1, with D possibly matching TRBD1 (6 bases). V was pared by 3 bases and J by 5 bases, with 10 bases between. Looked up from germline, CDR1 is DFQATT and CDR2 is SNEGSKA (reference sequence). This CDR3 spans 12 amino acids. The DNA of the CDR3 is TGCAGTGCTAGTCAGGGGATGACTGAAGCTTTCTTT. This codes for CSASQGMTEAFF.

This clone turned up a few times. This chain joins TRBV6-5 and TRBJ1-2, with 11 bases that match TRBD1. Germline values: CDR1 MNHEY, CDR2 SVGAGI. V lost 4 bases to trimming and J lost 2 bases; unmatched junction nucleotides: 3. This CDR3 is 15 amino acids long. CDR3 DNA: TGTGCCAGCAGTTTCGGACAGGGGGCCAACTATGGCTACACCTTC. Protein product: CASSFGQGANYGYTF.

The chain joins TRBV10-3 to TRBJ2-1; 7 bases are shared with TRBD1. The CDR3 length is 12 residues. Germline V gene lookup returns CDR1 ENHRY and CDR2 SYGVKD. V lost 8 bases and J lost 7; bases outside the gene matches: 5. The CDR3 is CAISGTDNEQFF. CDR3 bases: TGTGCCATCTCCGGGACAGATAATGAGCAGTTCTTC.

The rearrangement links TRBV4-1 to TRBJ1-1; D is perhaps TRBD1 (5 bases). Trimming cost V 3 bases and J 3 bases, with 14 bases left between them. CDR1 and CDR2 (germline): MGHRA, YSYEKL. The CDR3 covers 15 residues. The DNA of the CDR3 is TGCGCCAGCAGCCAGATTCAGGGTGCGGACACTGAAGCTTTCTTT. Translating gives CASSQIQGADTEAFF.

V and J are TRBV9 and TRBJ2-1; 13 nucleotides match TRBD2. After removal of 4 bases from V and 3 bases from J, the junction contained 4 bases not matched to a gene. CDR3 length equals 16 residues. The germline gives CDR1 SGDLS, CDR2 YYNGEE. In DNA form, the CDR3 reads TGTGCCAGCAGCCCCGGACTAGCGGGAGACTACAATGAGCAGTTCTTC. Protein: CASSPGLAGDYNEQFF.

This chain connects TRBV2 to TRBJ1-5; no reliable D call. Trimming removed 6 bases from V and 2 bases from J, with 8 bases in between. This CDR3 is built from 13 residues. The germline gives CDR1 SNHLY, CDR2 FYNNEI. The CDR3 loop is CASSTSRNQPQHF. CDR3 coding DNA: TGTGCCAGCAGCACGAGCCGCAATCAGCCCCAGCATTTT.

This clone was recorded once. The CDR3 nucleotides read TGTGCCAGCACGGAGGGACAGGGTTATGGCTACACCTTC. Residues: CASTEGQGYGYTF. The V and J genes are TRBV12-3 or TRBV12-4 and TRBJ1-2; 9 positions agree with TRBD1. CDR3 size: 13 residues. V dropped 7 bases and J dropped 5; count of bases not matched to a gene: 5.

The V gene is TRBV27, the J gene TRBJ2-7; D may be TRBD2 (5 bases). Germline V gene lookup returns CDR1 MNHEY and CDR2 SMNVEV (reference sequence). The CDR3 runs to 13 residues. V lost 3 bases, J lost 6 bases, and 12 bases lay in between. This chain's CDR3 is CASSFKPGGEQYV. The CDR3 DNA sequence: TGTGCCAGCAGTTTTAAACCAGGAGGCGAGCAGTACGTC.

This chain connects TRBV24-1 to TRBJ2-7; possible D gene TRBD1, 6 bases. Germline V lookup: CDR1 KGHDR, CDR2 SFDVKD. Trimming took 4 bases from V and 3 from J, leaving 15 bases between them. This CDR3 spans 15 amino acids. The CDR3 loop reads CATSDPRGSGYEQYF. The CDR3 coding sequence is TGTGCCACCAGTGACCCTAGGGGGTCGGGCTACGAGCAGTACTTC.

This chain joins TRBV10-3 and TRBJ2-3; 12 bases are a match to TRBD2. Trimming at V came to 7 bases and at J to 5 bases, leaving 1 base not matched to a gene. Germline-derived CDR1 and CDR2 are ENHRY and SYGVKD. The CDR3 extends over 13 amino acids. The CDR3 protein is CAITSGGVDTQYF. The CDR3 nucleotides read TGTGCCATCACTAGCGGGGGGGTAGATACGCAGTATTTT.

The V gene is TRBV7-3, the J gene TRBJ2-1; TRBD2 aligns across 14 bases. The V gene end was trimmed by 4 bases and the J gene end by 9 bases; junction bases not matched to a gene: 5. The CDR3 contains 15 residues. From germline, CDR1 is SGHTA and CDR2 FQGTGA. CDR3 in amino acids: CASSSGTSGSAEQFF. The CDR3 region has the DNA TGTGCCAGCAGCTCAGGGACTAGCGGGAGTGCTGAGCAGTTCTTC.

This chain uses TRBV18 with TRBJ1-1; D might be TRBD1 (6 bases). CDR3 length equals 16 residues. The V end was cut by 5 bases, the J end by 0 bases, with 16 bases between. The V gene's germline CDR1 is KGHSH and CDR2 LQKENI. The CDR3 protein is CASSSVPGQLNTEAFF. The CDR3 nucleotides are TGTGCCAGCTCATCTGTCCCGGGACAATTGAACACTGAAGCTTTCTTT.

The V and J genes are TRBV19 and TRBJ2-1, with 8 bases fitting TRBD2. Looked up from germline, CDR1 is LNHDA and CDR2 is SQIVND (reference sequence). The CDR3 is 16 residues long. V was pared by 3 bases and J by 0 bases, with 4 bases of the junction left unmatched. In DNA form, the CDR3 reads TGTGCCAGTAGTATGATGGCGGGGGGCTCCTACAATGAGCAGTTCTTC. Translation: CASSMMAGGSYNEQFF.

This chain links TRBV6-6 with TRBJ2-7; 8 nucleotides line up with TRBD1. Germline loops: CDR1 MNHNY, CDR2 SVGAGI (reference sequence). This CDR3 region has 16 residues. Trimming at V came to 2 bases and at J to 4 bases, leaving 10 bases not matched to a gene. The CDR3 is CASSYPSGTGSYEQYF. Here the CDR3 DNA reads TGTGCCAGCAGTTACCCCTCCGGGACAGGAAGTTACGAGCAGTACTTC.

This clone is a singleton in its sample. The chain joins TRBV19 to TRBJ1-3, with unresolved D. V gave up 7 bases and J gave up 4 bases, with 11 bases separating them. CDR3 size: 13 residues. Germline lookup yields CDR1 LNHDA and CDR2 SQIVND (reference sequence). CDR3 amino acids: CASMAGVGNTIYF. CDR3 coding DNA: TGTGCCAGTATGGCCGGGGTGGGAAACACCATATATTTT.

There are a few counts of this clone. As DNA, the CDR3 is TGTGCCAGCTCACCATACCCAGGCACCTATGGCTACACCTTC. Protein: CASSPYPGTYGYTF. The chain recombines TRBV18 with TRBJ1-2; D gene uncertain. The CDR3 is 14 residues long. The V gene lost 2 bases and the J gene lost 4 bases, with 11 bases spanning the gap. Per the germline V gene, CDR1 is KGHSH and CDR2 is LQKENI. Complete variable domain (other parts from reference TRBV18 and TRBJ1-2): NAGVMQNPRHLVRRRGQEARLRCSPMKGHSHVYWYRQLPEEGLKFMVYLQKENIIDESGMPKERFSAEFPKEGPSILRIQQVVRGDSAAYFCASSPYPGTYGYTFGSGTRLTVV.

The chain joins TRBV3-1 (or the pseudogene TRBV3-2) to TRBJ2-3, with unresolved D. Trimming removed 0 bases from V and 4 bases from J, with 8 bases in between. This CDR3 region has 14 residues. The germline V gene has CDR1 LGHDT and CDR2 YNNKEL (reference sequence). CDR3 residues: CASSQDVRSDTQYF. The CDR3 bases are TGTGCCAGCAGCCAAGATGTGAGGTCAGATACGCAGTATTTT.

The chain carries TRBV7-9 and TRBJ1-5; 10 bases are a match to TRBD1. Germline CDR1 and CDR2: SEHNR and FQNEAQ (reference sequence). CDR3 length: 14 residues. J gave up 5 bases and V 3 bases, and 1 base lay outside the gene matches. CDR3 coding DNA: TGTGCCAGCAGCTTGACAGGGGGCTATCAGCCCCAGCATTTT. It specifies CASSLTGGYQPQHF.

The V gene is TRBV3-1 (or the pseudogene TRBV3-2), the J gene TRBJ2-1; D not certain. The V end lost 4 bases, the J end lost 15 bases, and 22 bases lay between the germline ends. The CDR3 spans 14 residues. The germline CDR1 and CDR2 sequences are LGHDT and YNNKEL (reference sequence). The DNA for the CDR3 is TGTGCCAGCAGCCGAGATTCGCAGAGGAAGGTTAGGTTCTTC. Protein product: CASSRDSQRKVRFF.

The genes are TRBV30 and TRBJ2-1; tentative D call: TRBD1 (6 bases). The germline V gene encodes CDR1 GTSNPN and CDR2 SVGIG (reference sequence). CDR3 size: 14 residues. Between the trimmed V and J ends, which lost 2 bases and 7 bases, there was a span of 15 bases. The CDR3 here is CAWSLWSGVNEQFF. The CDR3 region has the DNA TGTGCCTGGAGTCTATGGTCAGGGGTTAATGAGCAGTTCTTC.

V is TRBV5-1 and J is TRBJ2-7; 7 bases map to TRBD1. CDR1 and CDR2 from the germline V gene are SGHRS and YFSETQ. J lost 4 bases, V lost 0 bases, and 7 bases had no gene match. The CDR3 extends over 15 amino acids. CDR3 nucleotides: TGCGCCAGCAGCTTGGGACAGGGAATGGAATACGAGCAGTACTTC. Translation gives CASSLGQGMEYEQYF. The full variable domain, its missing parts supplied by reference TRBV5-1 and TRBJ2-7, is KAGVTQTPRYLIKTRGQQVTLSCSPISGHRSVSWYQQTPGQGLQFLFEYFSETQRNKGNFPGRFSGRQFSNSRSEMNVSTLELGDSALYLCASSLGQGMEYEQYFGPGTRLTVT.

A single count supports this clone. The chain joins TRBV28 to TRBJ1-1, with a weak D call TRBD1 (6 bases). This CDR3 is built from 16 residues. Germline values: CDR1 MDHEN, CDR2 SYDVKM. V lost 6 bases to trimming and J lost 4 bases, with 21 bases between them. CDR3 in amino acids: CASRDGGLGRPTEAFF. The CDR3 region has the DNA TGTGCCAGCAGAGATGGGGGCCTTGGTCGTCCCACTGAAGCTTTCTTT.

This clone has a single count. The chain is built from TRBV5-4 and TRBJ2-3; D gene uncertain. The length of the CDR3 is 13 residues. Germline CDR1 is SGHNT and CDR2 is YYREEE (reference sequence). V gave up 3 bases and J gave up 4 bases, with 9 bases separating them. The CDR3 DNA reads as TGTGCCAGCAGCTCCTTTGGGCCAGATACGCAGTATTTT. Encoded protein: CASSSFGPDTQYF.